A single T cell receptor beta chain is shown here with its context. The target of this receptor is not known. The record has no base qualities; no much larger clone is one base away. According to the study, the label for this sample's time point signals: blood at routine non-recurrence follow-up after resection. Without any cell sorting, TCR sequencing was performed on whole RNA extracted either from tumor and nontumor lung tissue or from cryopreserved PBMC samples. Only patients for whom sufficient RNA was available from at least two tumor regions were selected for TCR sequencing. Based on the germline V gene, the CDR1 and CDR2 sequences are MGHRA and YSYEKL. From the cysteine up to the phenylalanine, the CDR3 has a length of 16 residues. Here the CDR3 DNA is all that survives: 48 bases in frame from base 1. Deletion took 0 bases off V and 3 bases off J, with a span of 12 bases between the germline ends.

The method behind the library was 5' RACE. The sequencer was a NextSeq 500. In the TCR library protocol, a unique molecular identifier was attached to each TCR cDNA molecule so that PCR and sequencing errors could be corrected. Per the original workflow: TCR identification, UMI-based error correction and CDR3 extraction were performed with Decombinator tools. TCRs above a frequency of 2 per 1,000, corresponding to the top 1% of the tumor frequency distribution, were defined as expanded. Renyi diversity was calculated using the R vegan package after each repertoire was subsampled 100 times to 5,000 TCRs. CDR3 similarity networks were constructed using string-kernel similarity of amino acid triplets, with links drawn between CDR3s whose pairwise similarity was above 0.82. The raw public data were reprocessed by TCRdb itself: fastp quality trimming at Q25, MiXCR clonotype calling, in-frame beta chains only. Under each unique CDR3 protein, matching rows form one entry showing the most common genes and DNA. TCRdb assigned the V and J calls; the authors' analysis was not used. This sample gives nearly 95,000 distinct CDR3 sequences in total; roughly 19% of them show up just once. The top ten clones comprise about a fifth of the sample.

The data originate from a study of spatial heterogeneity in lung cancer (dated by TCRdb to the late 2010s). For context, the study as a whole: Samples were obtained from over 70 patients with early-stage, untreated non-small cell lung cancer from the lung TRACERx cohort. Follow-up PBMC samples were sequenced whenever available, and the median time to follow-up was approximately two years after resection. More beta-chain than alpha-chain transcripts were consistently detected, likely reflecting higher beta-chain transcript abundance. In the raw uncorrected reads, each unique combination of TCR and UMI appeared more than ten times on average. In non-small cell lung cancer, the study quantitatively compared TCR alpha and beta repertoires across several tumor regions, matched nontumor lung, and blood. Nonsynonymous mutation counts, determined by whole-exome sequencing of tumor tissue, were related to features of the TCR repertoire. Both alpha and beta chains were TCR-sequenced in approximately 200 tumor regions, fewer than 80 matched nontumor lung samples and some 50 PBMC samples obtained at surgery. What the work shows at the level of the full study, not this receptor alone: Ubiquitous expanded tumor TCRs were detected in blood more often at tumor resection than at routine follow-up. Only around 15 patients were included in the comparisons of baseline and follow-up blood repertoires. Confirming at a functional level the hypothesis that regional TCRs recognize regional mutations was considered to require additional single-cell paired TCR alpha and beta sequencing.

The chain is encoded by TRBV4-1 joined to TRBJ1-5; the D gene remains uncertain. The source of this sequence is a male donor with early-stage non-small cell lung cancer. The specimen comprised PBMCs, sampled at follow-up. The bases are TGCGCCAGCAGCCAAGATATGGGCACTTTCAATCAGCCCCAGCATTTT. It translates to CASSQDMGTFNQPQHF.